This TCR beta chain was sequenced in a study of blood T cell repertoires in COVID-19. Study in general: T cells, B-cell-depleted T cells, or PBMCs provided the cDNA or gDNA that served as material.

Per the authors' pipeline: Amplification from reference gene primers served as the basis for estimated nucleated cell counts. Sequencing was performed with immunoSEQ multiplex PCR; in TCRdb, only in-frame clones are kept and a portion is missing. D and trimming were read from the DNA, whereas the V and J calls and clone size are those reported in that table. The sample holds some 510,000 clones; 88% are singletons and the top ten take 1.8%. In terms of age and location, participants ranged from roughly 18 to 90 years and lived in about two dozen US areas. Membership in each cohort depended on participant-reported clinical history. V was trimmed by 3 bases and J by 0 bases, leaving 10 bases between them. Per germline, CDR1 SGHRS and CDR2 YFSETQ. There are 15 residues in the CDR3.

This clonotype originated in a woman aged 40 to 50 who had recovered from COVID-19. The material sequenced was PBMCs or T cells enriched from blood (not recorded which). The V gene is TRBV5-1, the J gene TRBJ1-3; D is unclear. CDR3 bases: TGCGCCAGCAGCTCAGACGGGGACTCTGGAAACACCATATATTTT. Its protein is CASSSDGDSGNTIYF.